The 24 T cell receptor beta chains listed next were all sequenced from one sample in a study of human T cells and chemical hapten exposure. TCRdb re-called the RACE reads through MiXCR, storing one row per CDR3 protein. The sample holds some 170,000 distinct CDR3 sequences, roughly a quarter seen once. The time point here: patch test 3, about 24 weeks after DPC sensitization. The treatment here: therapeutic diphenylcyclopropenone sensitization with weekly scalp DPC. The sequenced sample was whole blood, obtained in connection with sensitization to the hapten diphenylcyclopropenone (DPC). These receptors all stem from a woman in her late teens or twenties with alopecia areata. Some clones in this sample may be carry-over from other donors' samples.

V gene TRBV20-1 combines with J gene TRBJ1-6; no clear D. V was clipped by 0 bases and J by 5 bases, with 11 bases between them. The CDR3 covers 15 residues. Germline V CDR1 and CDR2: DFQATT, SNEGSKA (reference sequence). DNA of the CDR3: TGCAGTGCTAGAGAATCCGGGCGAAATAATTCACCCCTCCACTTT. Its translation: CSARESGRNNSPLHF.

This clonotype came up many times. The genes are TRBV12-3 or TRBV12-4 and TRBJ1-2; D is possibly TRBD1 (5 bases). This CDR3 region has 13 residues. V lost 7 bases and J 3 bases, leaving 12 bases between the germline ends. In nucleotides, the CDR3 is TGTGCCAGCATCAACCAGGGCGACTATGGCTACACCTTC. It specifies CASINQGDYGYTF.

The chain joins TRBV2 to TRBJ2-5; D might be TRBD1 or TRBD2, each matching 6 bases. The CDR3 has 12 amino acids. Germline V gene data show CDR1 as SNHLY and CDR2 as FYNNEI. V was pared by 8 bases and J by 7 bases, with 14 bases between. The CDR3 DNA reads TGTGCCAGCGGAGGGGGGAAGGGGACCCAGTACTTC. Translating gives CASGGGKGTQYF.

This clonotype has only a few counts. The V and J genes are TRBV2 and TRBJ2-6, with D perhaps TRBD1 (6 bases). The germline gives CDR1 SNHLY, CDR2 FYNNEI. The germline V and J ends were trimmed by 9 bases and 3 bases, with 12 bases remaining between them. CDR3 size: 14 residues. CDR3 loop: CARTTGVGANVLTF. The CDR3 region has the DNA TGTGCCAGAACGACAGGTGTTGGGGCCAACGTCCTGACTTTC.

In this sample, this clonotype turned up a few times. The chain combines TRBV5-1 with TRBJ1-5; D ambiguous. V gave up 0 bases and J gave up 6 bases, with 13 bases separating them. The germline V gene encodes CDR1 SGHRS and CDR2 YFSETQ. The CDR3 contains 15 residues. DNA for the CDR3: TGCGCCAGCAGCTTGGGGCCCCGAAGTCCTCAGCCCCAGCATTTT. It specifies CASSLGPRSPQPQHF.

The table lists this clonotype with a few counts. V is TRBV4-3 and J is TRBJ2-5; D is perhaps TRBD1 or TRBD2 (7 bases each). Trimming stripped 5 bases from V and 5 bases from J, with 15 bases between. CDR1 is LGHNA and CDR2 is YSLEER in the germline V gene. CDR3 size: 14 residues. The CDR3 here is CASSYRGGGETQYF. The CDR3 DNA follows: TGCGCCAGCAGCTACAGGGGAGGGGGGGAGACCCAGTACTTC.

This clonotype appeared a few times. V is TRBV4-1 and J is TRBJ1-3, with D unresolved. Germline V gene data show CDR1 as MGHRA and CDR2 as YSYEKL. CDR3 size: 16 residues. The V end lost 2 bases, the J end lost 0 bases, and 11 bases lay between the germline ends. The CDR3 reads CASSQPGGASGNTIYF. CDR3 in DNA: TGCGCCAGCAGCCAACCAGGCGGCGCCTCTGGAAACACCATATATTTT.

In this sample, this clonotype turned up a few times. The J gene is TRBJ1-1, the V gene TRBV9; D possibly corresponds to TRBD1 (6 bases). V lost 3 bases and J lost 6, with 18 bases in between. Germline V lookup: CDR1 SGDLS, CDR2 YYNGEE. This CDR3 is built from 15 residues. CDR3 in amino acids: CASSEHPTGTPEAFF. The CDR3 region has the DNA TGTGCCAGCAGCGAACACCCGACCGGGACACCTGAAGCTTTCTTT.

In nucleotides, the CDR3 is TGTGCCAGCAGCCCTTTAGCGGGAGTACTTAATGAGCAGTTCTTC. As protein: CASSPLAGVLNEQFF. V and J are TRBV9 and TRBJ2-1; 9 bases fit TRBD2. Germline V CDR1 and CDR2: SGDLS, YYNGEE. With 4 bases clipped from V and 7 bases from J, the junction kept 9 bases outside the gene matches. The CDR3 length is 15 residues.

This clonotype was observed a few times. V gene TRBV28 combines with J gene TRBJ2-7, with TRBD1 matching over 8 bases. This CDR3 contains 14 residues. The V segment lost 7 bases and the J segment 4 bases; nucleotides outside the gene matches: 9. Per the germline V gene, CDR1 is MDHEN and CDR2 is SYDVKM. The CDR3 coding sequence is TGTGCCAGCACTTACCGGGACAGGAGGTACGAGCAGTACTTC. Protein: CASTYRDRRYEQYF.

This chain uses TRBV29-1 with TRBJ1-1; weak D call: TRBD1 (6 bases). V lost 2 bases and J 12 bases, leaving 16 bases between the germline ends. The CDR3 runs to 12 residues. Germline V lookup: CDR1 SQVTM, CDR2 ANQGSEA. The CDR3, as DNA: TGCAGCGTTGAAAAGGACAGTCTTACTCCTTTCTTT. Protein: CSVEKDSLTPFF.

A word on this clonotype: The junction shows a germline mismatch at one end, possibly a read error. This chain joins TRBV28 and TRBJ1-6; no definite D call. Germline V CDR1 and CDR2: MDHEN, SYDVKM. The CDR3 totals 15 residues. The DNA of the CDR3 is TGTGCCAGCAGTTCGGGCTCCTCCAATAATTCACCCCTCCACTTT. Translating gives CASSSGSSNNSPLHF.

This clonotype was recorded a few times. The rearrangement uses TRBV7-3 and TRBJ2-1; 12 nucleotides line up with TRBD2. This CDR3 is built from 18 residues. Germline V gene lookup returns CDR1 SGHTA and CDR2 FQGTGA. Trimming removed 2 bases from V and 2 bases from J; junction bases left unmatched: 7. CDR3 bases: TGTGCCAGCAGCTTAGCTAGCGGGGGGGCCTTGGCCTACAATGAGCAGTTCTTC. Protein product: CASSLASGGALAYNEQFF.

This clonotype was detected a few times. One junction end does not reproduce the germline sequence, and a read error may be involved. V is TRBV25-1 and J is TRBJ2-7; TRBD1 aligns across 8 bases. The CDR3 runs 11 residues. Germline CDR1 is MGHDK and CDR2 is SYGVNS. The CDR3 protein is CVSTDRDEQYF. CDR3 DNA sequence: TGTGTCAGCACGGACAGGGACGAGCAGTACTTC.

The sample holds a few counts of this clonotype. V is TRBV12-3 or TRBV12-4 and J is TRBJ2-5; D gene unclear. Deletions cut 3 bases from V and 7 bases from J, with 9 bases between. This CDR3 is built from 12 residues. The CDR3 nucleotides are TGTGCCAGCAGTTTCCCTGGACGGACCCAGTACTTC. It codes for CASSFPGRTQYF.

The chain recombines TRBV6-2 or TRBV6-3 with TRBJ2-5; D not certain. The germline V gene encodes CDR1 MNHEY and CDR2 SVGEGT. This CDR3 region has 11 residues. Trimming left V 6 bases short and J 4 bases short, with 6 bases between. CDR3 in DNA: TGTGCCAGCAGACTTTCAGAGACCCAGTACTTC. Its protein product is CASRLSETQYF.

The CDR3 coding sequence is TGTGCCAGCACGGCGGGGGGGCTAAATGAGCAGTTCTTC. It yields the protein CASTAGGLNEQFF. The chain joins TRBV28 to TRBJ2-1, with TRBD2 matching over 9 bases. Trimming removed 7 bases from V and 7 bases from J; junction bases left unmatched: 5. The germline V gene encodes CDR1 MDHEN and CDR2 SYDVKM. CDR3 length: 13 amino acids.

This clonotype occurred a few times. The chain uses TRBV12-3 or TRBV12-4 and TRBJ1-2, with D unresolved. The CDR3 is made up of 12 amino acids. Trimming shortened V by 3 bases and J by 5 bases, and 7 bases separated the two germline ends. CDR3 region: CASSFSVYGYTF. CDR3 nucleotide sequence: TGTGCCAGCAGTTTCTCGGTTTATGGCTACACCTTC.

A few counts support this clonotype. The chain combines TRBV29-1 with TRBJ1-2; 8 nucleotides agree with TRBD1. CDR3 length: 13 amino acids. Germline V lookup: CDR1 SQVTM, CDR2 ANQGSEA. V shed 8 bases, J shed 3 bases, and the junction held 8 bases outside the gene matches. Here the CDR3 reads CSFRQGNDYGYTF. DNA of the CDR3: TGCAGCTTCCGACAGGGGAATGACTATGGCTACACCTTC. Full variable domain (missing parts from reference TRBV29-1 and TRBJ1-2): SAVISQKPSRDICQRGTSLTIQCQVDSQVTMMFWYRQQPGQSLTLIATANQGSEATYESGFVIDKFPISRPNLTFSTLTVSNMSPEDSSIYLCSFRQGNDYGYTFGSGTRLTVV.

V and J are TRBV20-1 and TRBJ2-1, with 10 bases that match TRBD2. From germline, CDR1 is DFQATT and CDR2 SNEGSKA (reference sequence). The CDR3 has 15 residues. Trimming cost V 5 bases and J 2 bases; bases outside gene matches: 6. CDR3 bases: TGCAGTGCTTACCCACTAGCGGGAACCTACAATGAGCAGTTCTTC. Its translation is CSAYPLAGTYNEQFF.

The chain employs TRBV11-2 and TRBJ2-7; 8 bases map to TRBD1. Germline lookup yields CDR1 SGHAT and CDR2 FQNNGV. Unmatched junction bases numbered 8, after V lost 1 base and J lost 3 bases. CDR3 size: 16 residues. In DNA, the CDR3 is TGTGCCAGCAGCTTAGTTGGACAGGGACACGGCTACGAGCAGTACTTC. This sequence encodes CASSLVGQGHGYEQYF.

The rearrangement joins TRBV6-2 or TRBV6-3 to TRBJ2-7; 7 bases agree with TRBD2. Germline CDR1 is MNHEY and CDR2 is SVGEGT. J was trimmed by 6 bases and V by 5 bases; bases with no gene match: 7. This CDR3 comprises 13 residues. The CDR3 DNA is TGTGCCAGCAGTCCGTGGACGGGAGGCGAGCAGTACTTC. Protein sequence: CASSPWTGGEQYF.

This clonotype was counted only a few times. The chain uses TRBV10-3 and TRBJ1-5; D is unresolved. There are 13 residues in the CDR3. V lost 8 bases and J 7 bases, leaving 15 bases between the germline ends. CDR1 ENHRY and CDR2 SYGVKD come from the germline V gene. CDR3 residues: CAISGGLRQPQHF. CDR3 sequence (DNA): TGTGCCATCTCGGGTGGCCTCAGACAGCCCCAGCATTTT.

The chain carries TRBV7-9 and TRBJ1-1, with D hard to call. This CDR3 spans 12 amino acids. Germline assignment: CDR1 SEHNR and CDR2 FQNEAQ (reference sequence). Trimming pared 1 base from V and 7 bases from J, leaving 7 bases between. The CDR3 region is CASSLVGFEAFF. CDR3 nucleotide sequence: TGTGCCAGCAGCTTAGTCGGATTTGAAGCTTTCTTT.